A selection of T cell receptor beta chains follows, all from one sample in a study of shared clonotypes between healthy human individuals. Some clones are missing from TCRdb's copy, which holds only in-frame ones; the method was immunoSEQ multiplex PCR. The sample lists 1,500,000 or so clones; 98% were seen once. What was sequenced was naive CD4+ T cells sorted from blood. All receptors come from a man in his thirties or forties in good health. The CDR3 runs from the conserved cysteine through the conserved F or W. A D gene is named only where the DNA matches it firmly. The size field is filled for only some rows; it gives once, few, many or a size class.

j_gene,d_gene,abundance,v_gene,CDR3nt,CDR3aa
TRBJ2-1,TRBD2,-,TRBV27,TGTGCCAGCACCCTAGCGGGAGGTGACAATGAGCAGTTCTTC,CASTLAGGDNEQFF
TRBJ1-5,TRBD1,-,TRBV5-8,TGTGCCAGCAGCGGAGGGACAGCAAGCAATCAGCCCCAGCATTTT,CASSGGTASNQPQHF
TRBJ2-5,-,-,TRBV7-2,TGTGCCAGCAGCTACGCTGAGGGGGGGAAGACCCAGTACTTC,CASSYAEGGKTQYF
TRBJ2-6,-,-,TRBV5-4,TGTGCCAGCAGCTTGGCCGTTTCTGGGGCCAACGTCCTGACTTTC,CASSLAVSGANVLTF
TRBJ2-7,TRBD2,-,TRBV9,TGTGCCAGCAGCGTAGGGCTAGCGGTTACCTACGAGCAGTACTTC,CASSVGLAVTYEQYF
TRBJ2-1,TRBD1,-,TRBV18,TGTGCCAGCTCCCCGGACAGGGGGCTGTACAATGAGCAGTTCTTC,CASSPDRGLYNEQFF
TRBJ2-7,-,-,TRBV28,TGTGCCAGCAGTTCCAGGGGTGGGGAGTACTTC,CASSSRGGEYF
TRBJ2-1,TRBD2,-,TRBV14,TGTGCCAGCAGCCCTACGGGACTAGCGGGAGGGGATTTCAATGAGCAGTTCTTC,CASSPTGLAGGDFNEQFF
TRBJ1-5,-,-,TRBV6-5,TGTGCCAGCACCCCCTATCCGGGGGAACATCAGCCCCAGCATTTT,CASTPYPGEHQPQHF
TRBJ1-1,-,-,TRBV5-1,TGCGCCAGCAGCTTGTTAGCTTCCACTGAAGCTTTCTTT,CASSLLASTEAFF
TRBJ1-1,TRBD1,once,TRBV7-2,TGTGCCAGCAGCCTACAGGGGTTGAACACTGAAGCTTTCTTT,CASSLQGLNTEAFF
TRBJ2-1,-,-,TRBV10-1,TGCGCCAGCAGCAGAACAGGGAGGGCCTACAATGAGCAGTTCTTC,CASSRTGRAYNEQFF
TRBJ2-6,-,-,TRBV5-1,TGCGCCAGCAGCTCGGGACCGGGAATCTCTGGGGCCAACGTCCTGACTTTC,CASSSGPGISGANVLTF
TRBJ1-5,TRBD1,-,TRBV5-1,TGCGCCAGCAGCTCGGGACAGGGGTTAGGCAATCAGCCCCAGCATTTT,CASSSGQGLGNQPQHF
TRBJ1-4,-,-,TRBV28,TGTGCCAGCACTCGGGACAAGAAACTGTTTTTT,CASTRDKKLFF
TRBJ2-7,TRBD2,-,TRBV7-8,TGTGCCAGCAGCTCCCGGCTAGCGGGACTCTCCTACGAGCAGTACTTC,CASSSRLAGLSYEQYF
TRBJ2-5,-,-,TRBV5-4,TGTGCCAGCAGCTTGGTCGTAGGAGTGGGGGAGACCCAGTACTTC,CASSLVVGVGETQYF
TRBJ2-1,-,-,TRBV2,TGTGCCAGCAGTGAAAGGAGGAGCTCCTACAATGAGCAGTTCTTC,CASSERRSSYNEQFF
TRBJ2-3,TRBD2,-,TRBV29-1,TGCAGCGTTGCGACTAGCGGGGTCACAGATACGCAGTATTTT,CSVATSGVTDTQYF
TRBJ1-3,-,-,TRBV18,TGTGCCAGCTCACCCCTGGACTTCTCTGGAAACACCATATATTTT,CASSPLDFSGNTIYF
TRBJ2-1,-,-,TRBV15,TGTGCCACCAGCAGGCCGGCAGCTAGGAATGAGCAGTTCTTC,CATSRPAARNEQFF
TRBJ2-2,-,-,TRBV10-1,TGCGCCAGCAGTGTTAAGTTGCCCTCGAACACCGGGGAGCTGTTTTTT,CASSVKLPSNTGELFF
TRBJ2-7,TRBD1,-,TRBV7-2,TGTGCCAGCAGCCGAAGAACCGGGACAGGGGCCTACGAGCAGTACTTC,CASSRRTGTGAYEQYF
TRBJ2-3,-,-,TRBV6-1,TGTGCCAGCAGTGAACAGGGCTCTAGCACAGATACGCAGTATTTT,CASSEQGSSTDTQYF
TRBJ1-1,-,-,TRBV10-2,TGCGCCAGCAGTGAAGTTGGCACTGAAGCTTTCTTT,CASSEVGTEAFF
TRBJ1-1,-,-,TRBV19,TGTGCCAGTAGGACGGGGCCTGGAACTGAAGCTTTCTTT,CASRTGPGTEAFF
TRBJ2-1,-,-,TRBV11-2,TGTGCCAGCAGCCCGACAAGCATCAGGGTAGGGGAGCAGTTCTTC,CASSPTSIRVGEQFF
TRBJ2-7,-,-,TRBV18,TGTGCCAGCTCACCTCTCCCATCCCACGAGCAGTACTTC,CASSPLPSHEQYF
TRBJ2-1,-,-,TRBV18,TGTGCCAGCTCACCACAACAAGCGGAATTGAGCACCAATGAGCAGTTCTTC,CASSPQQAELSTNEQFF
TRBJ2-1,TRBD2,-,TRBV9,TGTGCCAGCAGCGTGGGCGGGAGGGCCTACAATGAGCAGTTCTTC,CASSVGGRAYNEQFF
TRBJ1-5,TRBD1,-,TRBV7-2,TGTGCCAGCAGCTCCCGACAGGGGGCCTGGCAGCCCCAGCATTTT,CASSSRQGAWQPQHF
TRBJ1-1,-,-,TRBV28,TGTGCCAGCAGTTTGGCAGGGGCCCGGGGGACTGAAGCTTTCTTT,CASSLAGARGTEAFF
TRBJ2-3,-,-,TRBV6-5,TGTGCCAGCAGTCCGGGAGCAGCTAGCACAGATACGCAGTATTTT,CASSPGAASTDTQYF
TRBJ2-2,-,-,TRBV9,TGTGCCAGCAGGCGATCGGGGGCGAACACCGGGGAGCTGTTTTTT,CASRRSGANTGELFF
TRBJ2-1,TRBD2,-,TRBV5-1,TGCGCCAGCAGCTTGTTCCTAGCGGGAGGGCCCAACAATGAGCAGTTCTTC,CASSLFLAGGPNNEQFF
TRBJ2-7,-,-,TRBV6-5,TGTGCCAGCACCACCGGTGGGTCGGGTTTGCAGTACTTC,CASTTGGSGLQYF
TRBJ2-3,TRBD2,-,TRBV7-2,TGTGCCAGCAGCCCACAGAAAGCGGGAGGGAATACGCAGTATTTT,CASSPQKAGGNTQYF
TRBJ2-3,-,-,TRBV9,TGTGCCAGCAGCGTGTTGGGCGGGAGCACAGATACGCAGTATTTT,CASSVLGGSTDTQYF
TRBJ2-3,-,-,TRBV18,TGTGCCAGCTCACCCTTAGTGGGATCTAGCACAGATACGCAGTATTTT,CASSPLVGSSTDTQYF
TRBJ1-5,-,-,TRBV7-2,TGTGCCAGCAGCTTATTCGTCCAGGGCTACAATCAGCCCCAGCATTTT,CASSLFVQGYNQPQHF
TRBJ2-6,TRBD1,-,TRBV5-1,TGCGCCAGCAGCCCAGGGACAGGGGGCAGTGGGGCCAACGTCCTGACTTTC,CASSPGTGGSGANVLTF
TRBJ2-7,-,-,TRBV5-1,TGCGCCAGCAGCTTGGGAGTTAGCGGCTACGAGCAGTACTTC,CASSLGVSGYEQYF
TRBJ1-5,-,-,TRBV28,TGTGCCAGTCAGGGGTACAGCAATCAGCCCCAGCACTTT,CASQGYSNQPQHF
TRBJ1-5,-,-,TRBV5-4,TGTGCCAGCAGCTTGGGGGGGATTAGCAATCAGCCCCAGCATTTT,CASSLGGISNQPQHF
TRBJ2-7,-,-,TRBV5-1,TGCGCCAGCAGCTTGGTTGTCAGTAACTACGAGCAGTACTTC,CASSLVVSNYEQYF
TRBJ1-1,-,-,TRBV7-8,TGTGCCAGCAGCTTAAAAACTGAAGCTTTCTTT,CASSLKTEAFF
TRBJ2-1,-,-,TRBV4-3,TGCGCCAGCAGCCACCCGACGCCCTACAATGAGCAGTTCTTC,CASSHPTPYNEQFF
TRBJ2-3,TRBD2,-,TRBV18,TGTGCCAGCTCACCCCCTAGCGGGAGGACAGATACGCAGTATTTT,CASSPPSGRTDTQYF
TRBJ2-1,TRBD2,-,TRBV18,TGTGCCAGCTCACGCGAGACTAGCGGGATTTTAGATGAGCAGTTCTTC,CASSRETSGILDEQFF
TRBJ1-1,-,-,TRBV9,TGTGCCAGCAGCGTAGTGCCAGGATCCATGGGTGAAGCTTTCTTT,CASSVVPGSMGEAFF